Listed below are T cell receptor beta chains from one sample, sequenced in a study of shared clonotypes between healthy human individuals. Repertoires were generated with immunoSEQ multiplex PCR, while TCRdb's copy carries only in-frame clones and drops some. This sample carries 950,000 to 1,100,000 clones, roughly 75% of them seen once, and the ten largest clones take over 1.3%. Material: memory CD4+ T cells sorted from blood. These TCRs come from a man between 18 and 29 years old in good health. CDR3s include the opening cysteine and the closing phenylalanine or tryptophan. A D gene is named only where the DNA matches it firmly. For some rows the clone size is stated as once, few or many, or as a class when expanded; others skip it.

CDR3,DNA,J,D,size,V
CASSETGVGQYF,TGTGCCAGCAGCGAGACAGGCGTGGGGCAGTACTTC,TRBJ2-7,NA,NA,TRBV7-9
CASSLRTGTGFNQPQHF,TGTGCCAGCAGTTTAAGAACCGGGACAGGGTTCAATCAGCCCCAGCATTTT,TRBJ1-5,TRBD1,NA,TRBV27
CASSTGVWETQYF,TGTGCCAGCTCGACAGGGGTATGGGAGACCCAGTACTTC,TRBJ2-5,TRBD1,NA,TRBV11-3
CAISAAGGPGQETQYF,TGTGCCATCAGTGCGGCGGGGGGCCCGGGTCAAGAGACCCAGTACTTC,TRBJ2-5,TRBD2,NA,TRBV10-3
CASSQDQGGYTF,TGCGCCAGCAGCCAAGATCAGGGTGGCTACACCTTC,TRBJ1-2,NA,few,TRBV4-1
CASRSGQISNQPQHF,TGTGCCAGCAGGTCAGGACAGATTAGCAATCAGCCCCAGCATTTT,TRBJ1-5,NA,NA,TRBV27
CASSLRWGEQFF,TGTGCCAGCAGCCTACGCTGGGGTGAGCAGTTCTTC,TRBJ2-1,NA,NA,TRBV6-6
CAITPDRASGYTF,TGTGCCATCACCCCGGACAGGGCGAGCGGCTACACCTTC,TRBJ1-2,TRBD1,NA,TRBV10-3
CASSLGQGITTGELFF,TGTGCCAGCAGCTTAGGGCAGGGGATTACCACCGGGGAGCTGTTTTTT,TRBJ2-2,NA,NA,TRBV7-9
CASSPRTGSSTDTQYF,TGTGCCAGCAGCCCGCGGACAGGGAGTAGCACAGATACGCAGTATTTT,TRBJ2-3,TRBD1,NA,TRBV9
CASSLESSTYEQYF,TGTGCCAGCAGCTTAGAGAGCTCGACCTACGAGCAGTACTTC,TRBJ2-7,NA,NA,TRBV7-2
CASDPGGEQYF,TGTGCCAGCGATCCGGGAGGCGAGCAGTACTTC,TRBJ2-7,TRBD2,NA,TRBV6-6
CASTTTTGGMNTEAFF,TGCGCCAGCACAACAACGACAGGGGGCATGAACACTGAAGCTTTCTTT,TRBJ1-1,TRBD1,few,TRBV5-1
CASRSDGTLGNTIYF,TGTGCCAGCAGGTCCGATGGGACTCTTGGAAACACCATATATTTT,TRBJ1-3,NA,few,TRBV2
CAWSGTGGTGELFF,TGTGCCTGGAGCGGGACAGGGGGAACCGGGGAGCTGTTTTTT,TRBJ2-2,TRBD1,few,TRBV30
CASSKGGQVGGETQYF,TGTGCCAGCAGCAAAGGAGGACAGGTCGGAGGGGAGACCCAGTACTTC,TRBJ2-5,NA,NA,TRBV21-1
CAWSQGRGDEQFF,TGTGCCTGGAGTCAGGGAAGGGGCGATGAGCAGTTCTTC,TRBJ2-1,NA,NA,TRBV30
CASSVGSSGNTIYF,TGTGCCAGCAGCGTCGGGAGCTCTGGAAACACCATATATTTT,TRBJ1-3,NA,NA,TRBV9
CASSDVETQYF,TGTGCCAGCAGTGATGTGGAGACCCAGTACTTC,TRBJ2-5,NA,NA,TRBV2
CASNGQGAFKQYF,TGTGCCAGCAACGGACAGGGGGCTTTCAAGCAGTACTTC,TRBJ2-7,TRBD1,NA,TRBV28
CASRSGTSIYNEQFF,TGTGCCAGTAGGTCCGGGACTAGCATCTACAATGAGCAGTTCTTC,TRBJ2-1,TRBD2,NA,TRBV19
CASSPGRGAFF,TGTGCCAGCAGTCCCGGCCGAGGGGCTTTCTTT,TRBJ1-1,NA,NA,TRBV28
CASSLAGSLNYGYTF,TGCGCCAGCAGCTTGGCCGGCAGTTTAAACTATGGCTACACCTTC,TRBJ1-2,NA,NA,TRBV5-1
CASSLRFQSEQYF,TGTGCCAGCAGCTTACGTTTCCAGAGCGAGCAGTACTTC,TRBJ2-7,NA,NA,TRBV7-2
CASSTPDRVGAEAFF,TGTGCCAGCAGTACCCCCGACAGGGTCGGTGCTGAAGCTTTCTTT,TRBJ1-1,TRBD1,NA,TRBV28
CASRRTGTYNSPLHF,TGTGCCAGCAGGCGGACAGGGACCTATAATTCACCCCTCCACTTT,TRBJ1-6,TRBD1,NA,TRBV6-5
CASSLVRSPEVAGELFF,TGTGCCAGCAGCCTAGTTAGGTCCCCCGAGGTAGCCGGGGAGCTGTTTTTT,TRBJ2-2,NA,NA,TRBV9
CASSLTGGSNEKLFF,TGCGCCAGCAGCTTGACAGGGGGCAGTAATGAAAAACTGTTTTTT,TRBJ1-4,TRBD1,NA,TRBV5-1
CASSLETGTGSEQYF,TGTGCCAGCAGCTTAGAAACCGGGACAGGTTCCGAGCAGTACTTC,TRBJ2-7,TRBD1,NA,TRBV7-9
CASGSKVVKSEAFF,TGTGCTAGTGGTTCGAAGGTGGTAAAGTCTGAAGCTTTCTTT,TRBJ1-1,NA,NA,TRBV12-5
CASSKTGVTGELFF,TGTGCCAGCAGCAAAACGGGGGTCACCGGGGAGCTGTTTTTT,TRBJ2-2,NA,few,TRBV7-2
CASSGQGAGGYTF,TGTGCCAGCAGTGGACAGGGGGCAGGGGGCTACACCTTC,TRBJ1-2,TRBD1,NA,TRBV6-1
CASRAQRSGANVLTF,TGTGCCAGCAGGGCACAACGGTCTGGGGCCAACGTCCTGACTTTC,TRBJ2-6,NA,NA,TRBV2
CASSFTSGGEQYF,TGTGCCAGCAGCTTTACAAGCGGGGGCGAGCAGTACTTC,TRBJ2-7,TRBD2,NA,TRBV7-2
CASTLSGKDEQYF,TGTGCCAGCACCCTTAGTGGGAAGGACGAGCAGTACTTC,TRBJ2-7,NA,NA,TRBV11-2
CASSPGTDGNTIYF,TGTGCCAGCTCACCAGGGACGGATGGAAACACCATATATTTT,TRBJ1-3,NA,NA,TRBV18
CASSFRGASTDTQYF,TGTGCCAGCAGCTTCAGGGGCGCTAGCACAGATACGCAGTATTTT,TRBJ2-3,NA,NA,TRBV5-5
CASSADRAGANVLTF,TGTGCCAGTAGTGCAGACAGGGCTGGGGCCAACGTCCTGACTTTC,TRBJ2-6,TRBD1,NA,TRBV19
CASSDPDSYGYTF,TGTGCCAGCAGTGACCCGGACAGCTATGGCTACACCTTC,TRBJ1-2,NA,NA,TRBV6-1
CASSSHSNQPQHF,TGTGCCAGCAGCTCGCATAGCAATCAGCCCCAGCATTTT,TRBJ1-5,NA,once,TRBV5-5
CASSLGLAGHNEQFF,TGTGCCAGCAGCTTAGGACTAGCGGGACACAATGAGCAGTTCTTC,TRBJ2-1,TRBD2,NA,TRBV7-2
CASTRGKAGNTIYF,TGTGCCAGCACCAGAGGGAAGGCTGGAAACACCATATATTTT,TRBJ1-3,NA,NA,TRBV6-1
CSVSGGTGIGEQYF,TGCAGCGTCTCTGGGGGGACAGGGATAGGCGAGCAGTACTTC,TRBJ2-7,TRBD1,NA,TRBV29-1
CASRVNYGYTF,TGCGCCAGCAGGGTGAACTATGGCTACACCTTC,TRBJ1-2,NA,NA,TRBV10-2
CAISEGGNTEAFF,TGTGCCATCAGTGAGGGGGGGAACACTGAAGCTTTCTTT,TRBJ1-1,NA,few,TRBV10-3
CASSRAGGSSSYNEQFF,TGTGCCAGCAGCCGAGCGGGGGGATCCAGCTCCTACAATGAGCAGTTCTTC,TRBJ2-1,TRBD2,NA,TRBV7-8
CASSIIGQVAPSNYGYTF,TGTGCCAGTAGTATTATCGGGCAGGTGGCACCCTCTAACTATGGCTACACCTTC,TRBJ1-2,NA,NA,TRBV19